Below are 17 T cell receptor beta chains sequenced from a single sample in a study of long-term antiretroviral therapy in people with HIV. Researchers ran immunoSEQ v3.0 at survey level. Here immunoSEQ multiplex PCR was the method, and the copy in TCRdb shows in-frame clones only, minus some. The data show tens of thousands of clones, roughly 86% seen once. Sequenced here: unsorted PBMCs, sampled 0.1 years before starting antiretroviral therapy. These receptors were taken from a woman aged 45-59 years with HIV.

The rearrangement uses TRBV18 and TRBJ1-1; D remains unclear. From germline, CDR1 is KGHSH and CDR2 LQKENI. Trimming cost V 5 bases and J 1 base, with 17 bases left between them. There are 16 residues in the CDR3. CDR3 loop: CASSSLGPSGNTEAFF. DNA of the CDR3: TGTGCCAGCTCATCCTTGGGCCCGAGCGGGAACACTGAAGCTTTCTTT. The full variable domain, completed using reference TRBV18 and TRBJ1-1, is NAGVMQNPRHLVRRRGQEARLRCSPMKGHSHVYWYRQLPEEGLKFMVYLQKENIIDESGMPKERFSAEFPKEGPSILRIQQVVRGDSAAYFCASSSLGPSGNTEAFFGQGTRLTVV.

V gene TRBV5-6 combines with J gene TRBJ1-2; TRBD1 matches at 11 bases. CDR3 length: 15 amino acids. V lost 3 bases, J lost 5 bases, and 6 bases stayed unmatched. Germline assignment: CDR1 SGHDT and CDR2 YYEEEE. CDR3 in amino acids: CASSWGQGGEYGYTF. The CDR3 bases are TGTGCCAGCAGCTGGGGACAGGGGGGGGAGTATGGCTACACCTTC.

This sequence joins TRBV7-2 and TRBJ2-4, with 13 bases aligning to TRBD2. The germline gives CDR1 SGHTA, CDR2 FQGNSA. Trimming removed 2 bases from V and 5 bases from J; junction bases left unmatched: 3. This CDR3 spans 16 amino acids. CDR3 region: CASSLTSGGAENIQYF. The CDR3 DNA sequence: TGTGCCAGCAGCTTAACTAGCGGGGGGGCGGAAAACATTCAGTACTTC.

The V and J genes are TRBV15 and TRBJ2-5; no firm D call. In germline, CDR1 is LNHNV, CDR2 YYDKDF (reference sequence). This CDR3 has 14 amino acids. The V and J ends lost 2 bases and 0 bases respectively, with 7 bases between them. CDR3 DNA: TGTGCCACCAGCAGACTGGTGGACCAAGAGACCCAGTACTTC. Translating gives CATSRLVDQETQYF.

The chain uses TRBV30 and TRBJ2-1; 11 nucleotides match TRBD2. V gave up 5 bases and J gave up 10 bases; unmatched junction bases: 7. In germline, CDR1 is GTSNPN, CDR2 SVGIG (reference sequence). This CDR3 comprises 13 residues. CDR3 region: CAWLSGGAKEQFF. The CDR3 DNA reads TGTGCCTGGCTTAGCGGGGGGGCCAAGGAGCAGTTCTTC.

Concerning this clone itself: Compared with germline, one end of the junction differs, possibly owing to a read error. The rearrangement links TRBV7-7 to TRBJ2-5; perhaps TRBD2 as D (7 bases). The CDR3 has 14 residues. Looked up from germline, CDR1 is SSHAT and CDR2 is FNYEAQ (reference sequence). For the CDR3, the DNA is TGTGCTAGCAGCTTGGGGGGGCTGGCGGAGACCCAGTACTTC. Its translation: CASSLGGLAETQYF.

The rearrangement uses TRBV7-3 and TRBJ1-2; the D gene is possibly TRBD1 (5 bases). The CDR3 runs 13 residues. Germline V gene sequence: CDR1 SGHTA, CDR2 FQGTGA. V was cut by 2 bases and J by 6 bases, with 10 bases left in between. In DNA form, the CDR3 reads TGTGCCAGCAGCTTAGGTCAGGGTAATGGCTACACCTTC. As protein: CASSLGQGNGYTF.

The chain employs TRBV27 and TRBJ1-5, with D perhaps TRBD1 (6 bases). Germline lookup yields CDR1 MNHEY and CDR2 SMNVEV (reference sequence). V shed 5 bases and J shed 5 bases, with 13 bases lying between them. The CDR3 is 14 amino acids. As DNA, the CDR3 is TGTGCCAGCAGTCCCCGGACAGCCTATCAGCCCCAGCATTTT. Its protein product is CASSPRTAYQPQHF.

This chain connects TRBV5-1 to TRBJ1-1, with D possibly being TRBD1 (5 bases). Germline V gene lookup returns CDR1 SGHRS and CDR2 YFSETQ. The CDR3 is 15 residues long. Trimming cost V 3 bases and J 1 base, with 13 bases left between them. This CDR3 reads CASSSSGNANTEAFF. CDR3 nucleotides: TGCGCCAGCAGCTCCTCAGGGAACGCGAACACTGAAGCTTTCTTT.

The CDR3 here is CASSVAIVTEAFF. CDR3 nucleotides: TGTGCCAGCAGCGTAGCTATTGTAACTGAAGCTTTCTTT. This rearrangement joins TRBV9 to TRBJ1-1; D gene unclear. This CDR3 spans 13 amino acids. The V gene lost 0 bases and the J gene lost 5 bases, with 8 bases spanning the gap. Germline CDR1 and CDR2: SGDLS and YYNGEE. The whole variable domain, remainder taken from reference TRBV9 and TRBJ1-1, is DSGVTQTPKHLITATGQRVTLRCSPRSGDLSVYWYQQSLDQGLQFLIQYYNGEERAKGNILERFSAQQFPDLHSELNLSSLELGDSALYFCASSVAIVTEAFFGQGTRLTVV.

This chain links TRBV6-6 with TRBJ1-5; TRBD1 agrees at 7 bases. Trimming took 6 bases from V and 5 from J; bases not matched to a gene: 4. The CDR3 has 13 amino acids. In germline, CDR1 is MNHNY, CDR2 SVGAGI (reference sequence). The CDR3 spells CASRNDRDQPQHF. In DNA form, the CDR3 reads TGTGCCAGCAGGAACGACAGGGATCAGCCCCAGCATTTT.

In DNA, the CDR3 is TGTGCCAGCAGTGGTAGTCCAGGCGAAGTTCAGCCCCAGCATTTT. Translated, it gives CASSGSPGEVQPQHF. This rearrangement joins TRBV2 to TRBJ1-5; D is uncertain. Per germline, CDR1 SNHLY and CDR2 FYNNEI. The length of the CDR3 is 15 residues. Deletions cut 4 bases from V and 6 bases from J, with 16 bases between.

The chain uses TRBV2 and TRBJ2-2; D is possibly TRBD2 (6 bases). Germline V gives CDR1 SNHLY, CDR2 FYNNEI. The CDR3 covers 12 residues. The V end was cut by 8 bases, the J end by 4 bases, with 8 bases between. The CDR3 coding sequence is TGTGCCAGCCGGGGAGGCACCGGGGAGCTGTTTTTT. Protein product: CASRGGTGELFF.

This chain connects TRBV27 to TRBJ2-7; D is tentatively TRBD1 or TRBD2 (5 bases each). The CDR3 is 13 residues long. Trimming stripped 0 bases from V and 6 bases from J, with 9 bases between. Germline assignment: CDR1 MNHEY and CDR2 SMNVEV (reference sequence). Here the CDR3 reads CASSLSGVGEQYF. DNA for the CDR3: TGTGCCAGCAGTTTATCGGGGGTAGGCGAGCAGTACTTC.

A word on this clone: One end of the junction does not line up with germline, which may come from a read error. This chain uses TRBV5-1 with TRBJ2-5; D ambiguous. This CDR3 has 13 amino acids. Germline V CDR1 and CDR2: SGHRS, YFSETQ. The CDR3 reads CASRLGIQETQYF. The CDR3 nucleotides read TGCGCCAGCAGGTTGGGGATCCAAGAGACCCAGTACTTC.

The chain has TRBV19 and TRBJ2-7; TRBD2 is a possible D gene (5 bases). V was shortened by 3 bases and J by 1 base, with 13 bases between the two germline ends. The CDR3 consists of 15 residues. Germline loops: CDR1 LNHDA, CDR2 SQIVND (reference sequence). The CDR3 spells CASSIVGEESYEQYF. In DNA form, the CDR3 reads TGTGCCAGTAGTATTGTGGGAGAGGAGTCCTACGAGCAGTACTTC.

This clone turned up a few times. This chain uses TRBV6-6 with TRBJ1-6, with TRBD1 matching 7 bases. The CDR3 loop spans 15 amino acids. Germline CDR1 reads MNHNY; CDR2 reads SVGAGI (reference sequence). The J segment lost 8 bases and the V segment lost 0 bases, leaving 4 bases of the junction unmatched. For the CDR3, the DNA is TGTGCCAGCAGTTACTCAGGGCAGGGGGATTCACCCCTCCACTTT. This encodes CASSYSGQGDSPLHF.